These T cell receptor beta chains were read from a single sample in a study of regulatory T cells in long-lasting Graves disease. TCRdb processed the multiplex PCR reads anew with MiXCR; each CDR3 protein has one entry. This sample has 430,000 or so distinct CDR3 sequences, with 20% to 25% found just once. The starting material was peripheral blood mononuclear cells (PBMCs), obtained when the disease was refractory, from a patient treated with antithyroid drugs. These receptors were collected from a female donor with Graves disease. The CDR3 runs from the conserved cysteine through the conserved F or W. The D gene is left open where the match is weak. Size is omitted from some rows. Given values are once, few, many or a class for expanded clones.

D	size	V	J	DNA	CDR3
-	-	TRBV29-1	TRBJ2-2	TGCAGCGCCCGAAGGCAGGGGGGGAACACCGGGGAGCTGTTTTTT	CSARRQGGNTGELFF
-	many	TRBV11-2	TRBJ2-5	TGTGCCAGCAGCTTAAGAGAGTCTCTAGCGCTCCAAGAGACCCAGTACTTC	CASSLRESLALQETQYF
TRBD1	few	TRBV7-8	TRBJ2-3	TGTGCCAGCAGCTTAGTAGGGGGACAGAAGATCACAGATACGCAGTATTTT	CASSLVGGQKITDTQYF
TRBD2	-	TRBV15	TRBJ2-5	TGTGCCACCAGCAGATTAGGACTAGCGGGAGGGCCCGATTTAGAGACCCAGTACTTC	CATSRLGLAGGPDLETQYF
TRBD1	many	TRBV20-1	TRBJ1-2	TGCAGTGCTAGACCCTCACCGGGACAGGGGGCGGATGGCTACACCTTC	CSARPSPGQGADGYTF
TRBD1	-	TRBV6-1	TRBJ2-4	TGTGCCAGCGGAGACAGGGTTAACATTCAGTACTTC	CASGDRVNIQYF
-	-	TRBV7-3	TRBJ2-7	TGTGCCAGCAGCTTAAGTGTAGAGTACGAGCAGTACTTC	CASSLSVEYEQYF
TRBD1	few	TRBV28	TRBJ2-7	TGTGCCAGCAGTTTTCGACAGGGGTGGGAAGCGGCCTCCTACGAGCAGTACTTC	CASSFRQGWEAASYEQYF
-	-	TRBV3-1	TRBJ2-4	TGTGCCAGCAGCCAAGGGGACCGACTAGCCAAAAACATTCAGTACTTC	CASSQGDRLAKNIQYF
TRBD1	few	TRBV4-1	TRBJ1-1	TGCGCCAGCAGCCCTGAGGGACAGTTGAACACTGAAGCTTTCTTT	CASSPEGQLNTEAFF
TRBD1	-	TRBV27	TRBJ2-7	TGTGCCAGCAGCAACAGGGGGCCCTACGAGCAGTACTTC	CASSNRGPYEQYF
-	many	TRBV6-1	TRBJ2-2	TGTGCCAGCAGTGAAGAAGGGACGGCCGGGGAGCTGTTTTTT	CASSEEGTAGELFF
-	many	TRBV6-4	TRBJ1-1	TGTGCTACAGGGCGTTCAAAGGGGGCTGAAGCTTTCTTT	CATGRSKGAEAFF
TRBD2	few	TRBV5-5	TRBJ2-2	TGTGCCAGCAGCCCCGGGACTAGCGGGAGGGGTTTAACCGGGGAGCTGTTTTTT	CASSPGTSGRGLTGELFF
TRBD1	-	TRBV10-2	TRBJ1-5	TGCGCCAGCAGTCGGACAGGGGAGGGCAATCAGCCCCAGCATTTT	CASSRTGEGNQPQHF
-	-	TRBV5-1	TRBJ2-7	TGCGCCAGCAGCTTGTACGAACAGGGTGTCTACGAGCAGTACTTC	CASSLYEQGVYEQYF
-	many	TRBV28	TRBJ2-6	TGTGCCAGCAGTAAGGACGGGAACCCACTATCCTCTGGGGCCAACGTCCTGACTTTC	CASSKDGNPLSSGANVLTF
-	-	TRBV28	TRBJ2-3	TGTGCCAGCAGCGCGGGCGGAACCCAACAAGATACGCAGTATTTT	CASSAGGTQQDTQYF
-	-	TRBV4-2	TRBJ1-2	TGTGCCAGCAGCCAAGCACAGCAAAACTATGGCTACACCTTC	CASSQAQQNYGYTF
-	few	TRBV5-4	TRBJ2-4	TGTGCCAGCAGCTTGGCCAGGGGAGGAAACATTCAGTACTTC	CASSLARGGNIQYF
-	-	TRBV29-1	TRBJ1-1	TGCAGCGTTGTTGAGGCCACTGAAGCTTTCTTT	CSVVEATEAFF
TRBD1	many	TRBV7-8	TRBJ2-5	TGTGCCAGCAGCTTACGGGACAGGGAATTTGAGACCCAGTACTTC	CASSLRDREFETQYF
TRBD2	-	TRBV20-1	TRBJ2-7	TGCAGTGCCCCACGACTAGCGGGAGGGCCATATGAGCAGTACTTC	CSAPRLAGGPYEQYF
-	-	TRBV28	TRBJ1-5	TGTGCCAGCAGTTTTAGGACAGTGGATAACCAGCCCCAGCATTTT	CASSFRTVDNQPQHF
TRBD2	many	TRBV6-1	TRBJ2-7	TGTGCCGCAGGACTAGCGGGAGTAGGCTCCTACGAGCAGTACTTC	CAAGLAGVGSYEQYF
TRBD1	-	TRBV20-1	TRBJ1-5	TGCAGTGCTCAAATCAAGGGGGCCTATAGCAATCAGCCCCAGCATTTT	CSAQIKGAYSNQPQHF
TRBD1	many	TRBV28	TRBJ1-4	TGTGCTACCGGACAGGGGGCGCGTGAAAAACTGTTTTTT	CATGQGAREKLFF
-	-	TRBV10-2	TRBJ2-7	TGCGCCAGCAGACATACAACGGACTTAAGCTCCTACGAGCAGTACTTC	CASRHTTDLSSYEQYF
-	many	TRBV2	TRBJ2-7	TGTGCCAGCAGTGGAAATCCAGGCGAGCCCTACGAGCAGTACTTC	CASSGNPGEPYEQYF
-	-	TRBV14	TRBJ2-2	TGTGCCAGCAGCCAACCGACCAAAAGGGGGCTGTTTTTT	CASSQPTKRGLFF
TRBD2	many	TRBV29-1	TRBJ2-5	TGCAGCGTTGAAGGGCTAGCGGGAGGCCTGAGAGAGACCCAGTACTTC	CSVEGLAGGLRETQYF
-	many	TRBV12-3/TRBV12-4	TRBJ2-7	TGTGCCAGCGAGGGGGACTCCTACGAGCAGTACTTC	CASEGDSYEQYF
-	-	TRBV7-9	TRBJ1-1	TGTGCCAGCAGCTTAGGAGCAGGAGGAAGTGGGAACACTGAAGCTTTCTTT	CASSLGAGGSGNTEAFF
TRBD1	-	TRBV10-3	TRBJ2-7	TGTGCCACCCGAACGGGGCAGGGGGACGAGCAGTACTTC	CATRTGQGDEQYF
-	few	TRBV6-1	TRBJ1-5	TGTGCCAGCAGTGAAGCCCCGGACAGTAACAATCAGCCCCAGCATTTT	CASSEAPDSNNQPQHF
TRBD1	many	TRBV28	TRBJ1-5	TGTGCCAGCAGTAGACAGGGGGCGCGAGGCAATCAGCCCCAGCATTTT	CASSRQGARGNQPQHF
-	few	TRBV10-3	TRBJ2-3	TGTGCCATCAGTGAGGGACCCTTCCCCACAGATACGCAGTATTTT	CAISEGPFPTDTQYF
TRBD1	once	TRBV18	TRBJ2-2	TGTGCCAGCTCGCCCACTTCCGGGACAGGGTATACCGGGGAGCTGTTTTTT	CASSPTSGTGYTGELFF
-	-	TRBV7-6	TRBJ2-6	TGTGCCAGCAGCTTAGTTCCGGGAGCGGGGGCCAACGTCCTGACTTTC	CASSLVPGAGANVLTF
-	many	TRBV12-3/TRBV12-4	TRBJ1-1	TGTGCCAGCAGTTTACGGGGATCGGACACTGAAGCTTTCTTT	CASSLRGSDTEAFF
TRBD1	many	TRBV15	TRBJ1-4	TGTGCCACCAGCATTTCCGGGACAGGGGAAGAAAAACTGTTTTTT	CATSISGTGEEKLFF
-	many	TRBV29-1	TRBJ2-7	TGCAGCGTGCTAGGGGTGCGTAACGAGCAGTACTTC	CSVLGVRNEQYF
TRBD1	-	TRBV4-1	TRBJ2-5	TGCGCCAGCAGCCAAGAGCGTCCGGGACAGCAAGAGACCCAGTACTTC	CASSQERPGQQETQYF
-	few	TRBV20-1	TRBJ2-5	TGCAGTGCAGGACGGGTCGGGGAAGAGACCCAGTACTTC	CSAGRVGEETQYF
-	many	TRBV2	TRBJ1-2	TGTGCCAGCAGTGTGGGAAACTATGGCTACACCTTC	CASSVGNYGYTF
-	few	TRBV25-1	TRBJ2-7	TGTGCCAGCAGTCCCCAAGGTACTCTCTCCTACGAGCAGTACTTC	CASSPQGTLSYEQYF
-	many	TRBV10-3	TRBJ1-5	TGTGCCATCAGTGAGAGGGTTGATCAGCCCCAGCATTTT	CAISERVDQPQHF
-	-	TRBV6-1	TRBJ1-1	TGTGCCAGCAGTTTCGGCAGAGATCTGAACACTGAGGCTTTCTTT	CASSFGRDLNTEAFF
-	many	TRBV7-8	TRBJ2-5	TGTGCCAGCAGCGTTACACGGGAGGAGACCCAGTACTTC	CASSVTREETQYF
TRBD1	many	TRBV28	TRBJ1-3	TGTGCCAGCAGTCCGGGACAGATCTCTGGAAACACCATATATTTT	CASSPGQISGNTIYF
TRBD2	-	TRBV27	TRBJ2-7	TGTGCCAGTAGACTAGCGGGAGGAAACTTCTACGAGCAGTACTTC	CASRLAGGNFYEQYF
TRBD1	few	TRBV13	TRBJ2-7	TGTGCCAGCAGCCCATCATTAGGGACAGGGACCTACGAGCAGTACTTC	CASSPSLGTGTYEQYF
-	-	TRBV18	TRBJ2-2	TGTGCCAGCTCACCCACCTCCGGGGGAATCACCGGGGAGCTGTTTTTT	CASSPTSGGITGELFF
TRBD1	many	TRBV12-3/TRBV12-4	TRBJ2-5	TGTGCCAGCAGGGCCGGCCGGGACAGGGGAGAGACCCAGTACTTC	CASRAGRDRGETQYF
-	-	TRBV9	TRBJ2-7	TGTGCCAGCAGCCCCCGACCGTTTTTCCGGGACGAGCAGTACTTC	CASSPRPFFRDEQYF
TRBD1	many	TRBV27	TRBJ2-5	TGTGCCAGCAGTACCAACAGGGGAGAGACCCAGTACTTC	CASSTNRGETQYF
-	few	TRBV14	TRBJ2-5	TGTGCCAGCAGCTACGCCGGGACTCCACCGGGGACCCAGTACTTC	CASSYAGTPPGTQYF
-	many	TRBV7-9	TRBJ2-5	TGTGCCAGCAGCTCTCCCTGGGGGCGGCTCCGAGAGACCCAGTACTTC	CASSSPWGRLRETQYF
-	-	TRBV28	TRBJ2-6	TGTGCCAGCAGTTTATACATCTCCTCTGGGGCCAACGTCCTGACTTTC	CASSLYISSGANVLTF